A selection of T cell receptor beta chains follows, all from one sample in a study of T cells in Graves' hyperthyroidism and ophthalmopathy. TCRdb reanalysed the multiplex PCR reads using MiXCR and keeps one entry per CDR3 protein. The sample yields nearly 750,000 distinct CDR3 sequences, around 40% seen once. The sample taken for sequencing was blood. The receptor source for this set is a woman between 35 and 50 years old with Graves' hyperthyroidism. Each CDR3 is given with its conserved first and last residue. Each record gives: V gene, clone size, D gene, J gene, CDR3 length, CDR3 protein, CDR3 DNA. D genes are given only for firm matches. Size values are once, few and many counts, or a class for expanded clones, and some rows have none.

>TRBV5-4|many|TRBD1|TRBJ2-7|14
CASSRVGDSYEQYF
TGTGCCAGCAGCCGAGTCGGGGACAGCTACGAGCAGTACTTC
>TRBV20-1|many|NA|TRBJ1-1|13
CSARGEVLTEAFF
TGCAGTGCTAGAGGTGAGGTGTTGACTGAAGCTTTCTTT
>TRBV19|few|NA|TRBJ2-2|19
CASSIPRGRSGGRTGELFF
TGTGCCAGTAGTATACCCAGGGGCAGGTCGGGGGGCCGCACCGGGGAGCTGTTTTTT
>TRBV29-1|NA|NA|TRBJ1-1|14
CSVRNRFEDTEAFF
TGCAGCGTTCGGAACAGGTTTGAAGACACTGAAGCTTTCTTT
>TRBV6-6|many|TRBD1|TRBJ1-6|16
CASSRTGEMGNSPLHF
TGTGCCAGCAGTCGAACAGGGGAAATGGGAAATTCACCCCTCCACTTT
>TRBV20-1|few|NA|TRBJ1-5|14
CSARVGGSGQPQHF
TGCAGTGCTAGAGTGGGAGGGTCGGGTCAGCCCCAGCATTTT
>TRBV12-5|NA|NA|TRBJ1-1|14
CASGPTAVNTEAFF
TGTGCTAGTGGTCCGACGGCAGTGAACACTGAAGCTTTCTTT
>TRBV15|many|NA|TRBJ2-2|14
CATSRDGEAGELFF
TGTGCCACCAGCAGAGACGGGGAGGCCGGGGAGCTGTTTTTT
>TRBV12-3/TRBV12-4|NA|TRBD2|TRBJ2-5|14
CAISPGTSGETQYF
TGTGCCATCAGCCCTGGGACTAGCGGGGAGACCCAGTACTTC
>TRBV29-1|NA|TRBD1|TRBJ1-3|13
CSALGTDGYTIYF
TGCAGCGCATTGGGGACAGATGGCTACACCATATATTTT
>TRBV4-3|NA|NA|TRBJ1-1|14
CASSQEPGNTEAFF
TGCGCCAGCAGCCAAGAACCAGGGAACACTGAAGCTTTCTTT
>TRBV6-5|many|NA|TRBJ1-2|16
CASSLQDRPGNYGYTF
TGTGCCAGCAGTCTCCAGGACAGACCAGGGAACTATGGCTACACCTTC
>TRBV7-9|NA|TRBD1|TRBJ1-2|11
CASSRQGAYTF
TGTGCCAGCAGCAGACAGGGGGCCTACACCTTC
>TRBV7-9|NA|NA|TRBJ2-7|16
CASSGTRQAPGPEQYF
TGTGCCAGCAGTGGAACGAGACAGGCCCCCGGGCCCGAGCAGTACTTC
>TRBV2|once|TRBD1|TRBJ1-1|15
CASRLTGPVSAEAFF
TGTGCCAGCAGATTGACAGGGCCGGTTAGCGCTGAAGCTTTCTTT
>TRBV7-2|many|NA|TRBJ1-2|15
CASSLARDLIYGYTF
TGTGCCAGCAGCCTAGCAAGGGACTTAATCTATGGCTACACCTTC
>TRBV9|few|TRBD1|TRBJ1-2|13
CASSPWDRDGYTF
TGTGCCAGCAGCCCTTGGGACAGGGACGGCTACACCTTC
>TRBV5-1|few|TRBD1|TRBJ2-7|15
CASSFGTVGLYEQYF
TGCGCCAGCAGCTTCGGGACAGTCGGGCTCTACGAGCAGTACTTC
>TRBV2|NA|NA|TRBJ1-2|14
CASSPSGRNYGYTF
TGTGCCAGCAGCCCCTCCGGGAGGAACTATGGCTACACCTTC
>TRBV15|many|NA|TRBJ1-2|12
CATSRTDHGYTF
TGTGCCACCAGCAGAACAGACCATGGCTACACCTTC
>TRBV29-1|many|NA|TRBJ1-4|12
CSVDWQGEKLFF
TGCAGCGTTGACTGGCAGGGGGAAAAACTGTTTTTT
>TRBV12-3/TRBV12-4|many|NA|TRBJ2-5|12
CASSTQLETQYF
TGTGCCAGCAGCACCCAATTGGAGACCCAGTACTTC
>TRBV20-1|many|NA|TRBJ1-3|14
CSALVGLAGNTIYF
TGCAGTGCCCTGGTCGGGCTAGCTGGAAACACCATATATTTT
>TRBV7-2|NA|TRBD2|TRBJ2-3|15
CASSPPSGGPDTQYF
TGTGCCAGCAGCCCCCCTAGCGGGGGGCCAGATACGCAGTATTTT
>TRBV7-2|NA|NA|TRBJ2-3|11
CASTTFGTQYF
TGTGCCAGCACCACTTTCGGAACGCAGTATTTT
>TRBV25-1|NA|TRBD2|TRBJ2-5|16
CASKEGLAEDQETQYF
TGTGCCAGCAAGGAAGGACTAGCGGAAGACCAAGAGACCCAGTACTTC
>TRBV4-3|many|NA|TRBJ1-2|14
CASSQVTVNYGYTF
TGCGCCAGCAGCCAGGTTACAGTGAACTATGGCTACACCTTC
>TRBV5-1|few|TRBD1|TRBJ2-2|15
CASSRGQSNTGELFF
TGCGCCAGCAGCCGGGGACAGTCGAACACCGGGGAGCTGTTTTTT
>TRBV20-1|NA|NA|TRBJ2-3|13
CRVADGPADTQYF
TGCAGAGTAGCTGATGGGCCAGCAGATACGCAGTATTTT
>TRBV7-9|many|NA|TRBJ2-7|13
CASSSKLSYEQYF
TGTGCCAGCAGCTCGAAACTATCCTACGAGCAGTACTTC
>TRBV10-3|NA|TRBD1|TRBJ1-1|16
CAISFTGTGLNTEAFF
TGTGCCATCAGTTTCACAGGGACAGGGCTGAACACTGAAGCTTTCTTT
>TRBV20-1|many|TRBD2|TRBJ2-5|15
CSATYSGGDLKTQYF
TGCAGTGCTACGTATAGCGGGGGGGACCTGAAGACCCAGTACTTC
>TRBV12-5|NA|NA|TRBJ1-2|15
CASGLGGGHYYGYTF
TGTGCTAGTGGTTTGGGGGGGGGACATTACTATGGCTACACCTTC
>TRBV11-2|NA|NA|TRBJ2-7|16
CASRAKGTGISYEQYF
TGTGCCAGCAGGGCCAAAGGGACGGGGATTTCCTACGAGCAGTACTTC
>TRBV10-3|once|TRBD1|TRBJ2-7|15
CASRGDRESAYEQYF
TGTGCCAGCAGGGGGGACAGGGAGAGCGCCTACGAGCAGTACTTC
>TRBV12-3/TRBV12-4|NA|NA|TRBJ1-2|15
CASSFFAGVNYGYTF
TGTGCCAGCAGTTTTTTCGCAGGGGTTAACTATGGCTACACCTTC
>TRBV7-2|many|NA|TRBJ1-6|15
CASSLNQGISGPLHF
TGTGCCAGCAGCTTGAATCAGGGAATTAGCGGACCCCTCCACTTT
>TRBV7-6|many|TRBD2|TRBJ2-7|16
CASTTGEGSLLGEQYF
TGTGCCAGCACCACCGGGGAGGGGTCCCTTCTGGGCGAGCAGTACTTC
>TRBV6-1|NA|NA|TRBJ1-2|11
CASRGGRGYTF
TGTGCCAGCAGGGGGGGGCGCGGCTACACCTTC